The 18 T cell receptor beta chains below come from one sample, sequenced in a study of blood T cell repertoires in COVID-19 (dated by TCRdb to about 2020). The library was generated by the immunoSEQ multiplex PCR assay. TCRdb re-hosts the immuneACCESS table, in-frame sequences only. Its copies lack some clones; in the studies checked, an unresolved V gene accounts for under half of them, and the cause for the rest is not known. The sample contains 210,000 or so clones, about 84% of them found a single time. Clones ranked in the top ten supply 7.4% of the sample. The sequencing input was PBMCs or T cells enriched from blood (not recorded which). These TCRs come from a woman in her thirties or forties with acute COVID-19.

This clone was observed many times. The chain carries TRBV7-8 and TRBJ1-1, with D unresolved. Trimming took off 10 bases at V and 1 base at J, with 13 bases between the two ends. The CDR3 has 13 residues. Germline V gives CDR1 SGHVS, CDR2 FQNEAQ. CDR3 region: CATARRSNTEAFF. The CDR3 DNA reads TGTGCCACCGCTCGTCGGTCGAACACTGAAGCTTTCTTT.

CDR3 protein: CASSLRGAGETFYNEQFF. In DNA form, the CDR3 reads TGTGCCAGCTCATTACGGGGAGCGGGGGAGACCTTCTACAATGAGCAGTTCTTC. The chain recombines TRBV18 with TRBJ2-1; 8 bases are a match to TRBD2. Trimming cost V 5 bases and J 3 bases; bases outside gene matches: 15. The CDR3 runs 18 residues. CDR1 is KGHSH and CDR2 is LQKENI in the germline V gene. The variable domain in full, with the rest retrieved from reference TRBV18 and TRBJ2-1, is NAGVMQNPRHLVRRRGQEARLRCSPMKGHSHVYWYRQLPEEGLKFMVYLQKENIIDESGMPKERFSAEFPKEGPSILRIQQVVRGDSAAYFCASSLRGAGETFYNEQFFGPGTRLTVL.

V is TRBV28 and J is TRBJ1-2; 11 bases are shared with TRBD1. The J segment lost 2 bases and the V segment lost 6 bases, leaving 11 bases of the junction unmatched. This CDR3 has 17 residues. Germline V gene data show CDR1 as MDHEN and CDR2 as SYDVKM. CDR3 DNA sequence: TGTGCCAGCAGAAATCCGGGACAGGGGGGCTCCAACTATGGCTACACCTTC. Its protein is CASRNPGQGGSNYGYTF.

This chain joins TRBV27 and TRBJ1-3; a weak D match, TRBD1 (5 bases). The CDR3 is 17 amino acids. The V and J ends lost 6 bases and 0 bases respectively, with 18 bases between them. The V gene's germline CDR1 is MNHEY and CDR2 SMNVEV (reference sequence). The CDR3 reads CASRAGGEPNSGNTIYF. In nucleotides, the CDR3 is TGTGCCAGCAGGGCGGGGGGGGAACCCAACTCTGGAAACACCATATATTTT.

The V gene is TRBV3-1 (or the pseudogene TRBV3-2), the J gene TRBJ2-2; D remains unclear. Trimming took 1 base from V and 7 from J, leaving 10 bases between them. The CDR3 has 14 residues. Germline V CDR1 and CDR2: LGHDT, YNNKEL (reference sequence). CDR3 in DNA: TGTGCCAGCAGCCAAGTTGCGGCCGGCGGGGAGCTGTTTTTT. It translates to CASSQVAAGGELFF.

The rearrangement uses TRBV7-8 and TRBJ2-7; D ambiguous. V lost 3 bases to trimming and J lost 2 bases, with 11 bases between them. CDR1 is SGHVS, CDR2 FQNEAQ, per germline. This CDR3 is 14 amino acids long. CDR3: CASSLRLAPYEQYF. The CDR3 DNA reads TGTGCCAGCAGCTTGCGGCTCGCCCCCTACGAGCAGTACTTC.

The chain is built from TRBV9 and TRBJ2-7, with TRBD2 identical over 11 bases. With V trimmed by 0 bases and J by 2 bases, 4 bases remained unmatched. The CDR3 is 16 residues long. The germline CDR1 and CDR2 sequences are SGDLS and YYNGEE. As DNA, the CDR3 is TGTGCCAGCAGCGTAGGACTAGCGGGACTGCCCTACGAGCAGTACTTC. This sequence encodes CASSVGLAGLPYEQYF.

The genes are TRBV7-3 and TRBJ2-2; 12 nucleotides line up with TRBD2. Unmatched junction bases numbered 8, after V lost 5 bases and J lost 7 bases. CDR3 length equals 16 residues. CDR1 is SGHTA, CDR2 FQGTGA, per germline. For the CDR3, the DNA is TGTGCCAGCAGCCAGCCGGGACTAGCGGGCCTCGGGGAGCTGTTTTTT. Translated, it gives CASSQPGLAGLGELFF. Supplemented by reference TRBV7-3 and TRBJ2-2, the full variable domain reads GAGVSQTPSNKVTEKGKYVELRCDPISGHTALYWYRQSLGQGPEFLIYFQGTGAADDSGLPNDRFFAVRPEGSVSTLKIQRTERGDSAVYLCASSQPGLAGLGELFFGEGSRLTVL.

The rearrangement uses TRBV29-1 and TRBJ2-3; 9 positions match TRBD2. Germline V lookup: CDR1 SQVTM, CDR2 ANQGSEA. The CDR3 is made up of 15 amino acids. The V segment lost 5 bases and the J segment 3 bases; nucleotides outside the gene matches: 9. CDR3 in DNA: TGCAGCGTTACGGGCGGGGGGGCCGGTACAGATACGCAGTATTTT. This translates into CSVTGGGAGTDTQYF.

The chain links TRBV5-4 to TRBJ2-2; the D gene is possibly TRBD1 (5 bases). This CDR3 spans 16 amino acids. Trimming left V 4 bases short and J 0 bases short, with 13 bases between. Germline values: CDR1 SGHNT, CDR2 YYREEE (reference sequence). CDR3 loop: CASSPRTSSNTGELFF. CDR3 DNA sequence: TGTGCCAGCAGCCCCCGGACATCCTCGAACACCGGGGAGCTGTTTTTT. Using reference TRBV5-4 and TRBJ2-2 for the parts outside the CDR3, the full variable domain is ETGVTQSPTHLIKTRGQQVTLRCSSQSGHNTVSWYQQALGQGPQFIFQYYREEENGRGNFPPRFSGLQFPNYSSELNVNALELDDSALYLCASSPRTSSNTGELFFGEGSRLTVL.

V and J are TRBV10-3 and TRBJ1-2, with D unclear. Per the germline V gene, CDR1 is ENHRY and CDR2 is SYGVKD. V was clipped by 2 bases and J by 4 bases, with 11 bases between them. This CDR3 has 14 amino acids. The CDR3 is CAISEPGEVYGYTF. The CDR3 DNA reads TGTGCCATCAGTGAGCCCGGGGAAGTCTATGGCTACACCTTC.

The chain recombines TRBV18 with TRBJ2-2; D perhaps matches TRBD1 (6 bases). V lost 6 bases and J 1 base, leaving 9 bases between the germline ends. CDR3 length: 14 residues. CDR1 is KGHSH, CDR2 LQKENI, per germline. The CDR3 loop is CASSGTRNTGELFF. The CDR3 coding sequence is TGTGCCAGCTCCGGGACACGGAACACCGGGGAGCTGTTTTTT.

This chain joins TRBV19 and TRBJ2-3; TRBD2 might be the D (5 bases). The V gene lost 5 bases and the J gene lost 0 bases, with 9 bases spanning the gap. The V gene's germline CDR1 is LNHDA and CDR2 SQIVND (reference sequence). The CDR3 loop spans 14 amino acids. This chain's CDR3 is CASSEGGSTDTQYF. The CDR3 DNA sequence: TGTGCCAGTAGTGAGGGCGGGAGCACAGATACGCAGTATTTT. Variable domain in full (rest from reference TRBV19 and TRBJ2-3): DGGITQSPKYLFRKEGQNVTLSCEQNLNHDAMYWYRQDPGQGLRLIYYSQIVNDFQKGDIAEGYSVSREKKESFPLTVTSAQKNPTAFYLCASSEGGSTDTQYFGPGTRLTVL.

This sequence joins TRBV5-8 and TRBJ1-1; D is ambiguous. Looked up from germline, CDR1 is SGHTS and CDR2 is YDEGEE. Trimming shortened V by 5 bases and J by 8 bases, and 13 bases separated the two germline ends. CDR3 length equals 12 residues. CDR3 in DNA: TGTGCCAGCAGACCTGACATCATGGAAGCTTTCTTT. Translated, it gives CASRPDIMEAFF.

A note on this clone: The same CDR3 can be traced to other DNA sequences in this sample. Here the CDR3 reads CASSYSGAEAFF. CDR3 bases: TGTGCCAGCAGTTATTCGGGAGCTGAAGCTTTCTTT. The chain links TRBV6-5 to TRBJ1-1; D uncertain. The CDR3 has 12 amino acids. Trimming removed 3 bases at V and 6 bases at J, with 8 bases between. Germline-derived CDR1 and CDR2 are MNHEY and SVGAGI.

The chain employs TRBV4-3 and TRBJ2-2; 11 bases are shared with TRBD2. The CDR3 is 17 amino acids. Germline CDR1 LGHNA, CDR2 YSLEER. Germline trimming cut 4 bases from V and 2 bases from J; bases unmatched to any gene: 6. CDR3 sequence: CASSRKTSGSNTGELFF. The CDR3 DNA is TGCGCCAGCAGCCGGAAAACTAGCGGGAGTAACACCGGGGAGCTGTTTTTT.

This clone was seen a single time. The J gene is TRBJ1-2, the V gene TRBV5-6, with TRBD1 matching over 8 bases. V shed 4 bases and J 1 base; nucleotides not matched to a gene: 6. The CDR3 has 15 residues. Germline V gives CDR1 SGHDT, CDR2 YYEEEE. In DNA, the CDR3 is TGTGCCAGCAGCCTCGACAGGGGTATTAACTATGGCTACACCTTC. It translates to CASSLDRGINYGYTF.

This chain joins TRBV5-4 and TRBJ2-2; 12 nucleotides align to TRBD2. Germline V lookup: CDR1 SGHNT, CDR2 YYREEE (reference sequence). This CDR3 region has 18 residues. Losses at the gene ends were 0 bases for V and 3 bases for J; bases not matched to a gene: 6. CDR3 in amino acids: CASSLVLRLAGDTGELFF. The CDR3 region has the DNA TGTGCCAGCAGCTTGGTTCTTCGACTAGCGGGAGACACCGGGGAGCTGTTTTTT.